These T cell receptor beta chains were read from a single sample in a study of human T cells and chemical hapten exposure. TCRdb processed the RACE reads anew with MiXCR; each CDR3 protein has one entry. The table includes a few hundred thousand distinct CDR3 sequences, 5.5% detected once. Sequenced here: whole blood, sampled in connection with sensitization to the hapten diphenylcyclopropenone (DPC). These receptors all stem from a woman between 18 and 29 years old with alopecia areata. Some clones in this sample may be carry-over from other donors' samples. CDR3s include the opening cysteine and the closing phenylalanine or tryptophan. Fields, in order: clone size, V gene, D gene, J gene, CDR3 DNA, CDR3 protein. D genes are given only for firm matches. The size field is filled for only some rows; it gives once, few, many or a size class.

>many|TRBV6-1|-|TRBJ1-6
TGTGCCGGAAGACAGAACCTTCGCAATTCACCCCTCCACTTT
CAGRQNLRNSPLHF
>-|TRBV5-1|TRBD2|TRBJ2-1
TGCGCCAGCAGCCAGGGACTAGCCCATGAGCAGTTCTTC
CASSQGLAHEQFF
>-|TRBV6-4|-|TRBJ2-6
TGTGCCAGCAGTGACGGCCCCTCGACCTCTGGGGCCAACGTCCTGACTTTC
CASSDGPSTSGANVLTF
>-|TRBV18|TRBD2|TRBJ2-3
TGTGCCAGCTCACCCCCAGCGGGGGCATCAGATACGCAGTATTTT
CASSPPAGASDTQYF
>few|TRBV7-8|TRBD1|TRBJ1-1
TGTGCCAGCAGCCCGGAGACAGGGCTCATGAACACTGAAGCTTTCTTT
CASSPETGLMNTEAFF
>many|TRBV15|-|TRBJ1-3
TGTGCCACCAGCAGAGACCGGACAGCCTCTGGAAACACCATATATTTT
CATSRDRTASGNTIYF
>many|TRBV20-1|-|TRBJ1-1
TGCAGTGCCCTAAAGCGGCGGGGCAAGGGAGAAGCTTTCTTT
CSALKRRGKGEAFF
>-|TRBV6-1|TRBD2|TRBJ2-5
TGTGCCAGCAGTCGACTAGCGGGGGAGGGGGAGACCCAGTACTTC
CASSRLAGEGETQYF
>few|TRBV20-1|-|TRBJ1-6
TGCAGTGCGCCATCCGGGACCAATAATTCACCCCTCCACTTT
CSAPSGTNNSPLHF
>many|TRBV21-1|-|TRBJ1-6
TGTGCCAGCAGTCCCTGGGCCCAAGATTCACCCCTCCACTTT
CASSPWAQDSPLHF
>few|TRBV20-1|-|TRBJ2-7
TGCAGTGCTAGAGATAGAGGCACAGCCCAAATAGCCTACGAGCAGTACTTC
CSARDRGTAQIAYEQYF
>few|TRBV2|-|TRBJ2-3
TGTGCCAGCATGCCTTCCTCAAGGACGCAGTATTTT
CASMPSSRTQYF
>few|TRBV29-1|TRBD1|TRBJ2-7
TGCAGCGTTGAAGATCTCGAACAGGGGACAGATATTAAGTACTTC
CSVEDLEQGTDIKYF
>-|TRBV4-3|TRBD2|TRBJ2-1
TGCGCCAGCAGCCAAGATTTCGGTCTAGCGGGAGTACCCTCCTACAATGAGCAGTTCTTC
CASSQDFGLAGVPSYNEQFF
>few|TRBV6-2/TRBV6-3|TRBD2|TRBJ2-3
TGTGCCAGCAGTTACTCCCTAGCGGGGGGGCCTAGTACAGATACGCAGTATTTT
CASSYSLAGGPSTDTQYF
>many|TRBV7-7|-|TRBJ1-3
TGTGCTAGCAGCTTAGGCACGGGAACAGGAAACACCATATATTTT
CASSLGTGTGNTIYF
>many|TRBV4-3|TRBD1|TRBJ2-4
TGCGCCAGCAGCCAAGAACCCCCACCGGGACAGCGTAACATTCAGTACTTC
CASSQEPPPGQRNIQYF
>many|TRBV5-1|-|TRBJ2-5
TGCGCCAGCAGCTTGTCGGGACGACCCCATGAAGAGACCCAGTACTTC
CASSLSGRPHEETQYF
>many|TRBV2|-|TRBJ2-3
TGTGCCAGCAGTGACGAGGGGCCCACAGATACGCAGTATTTT
CASSDEGPTDTQYF
>-|TRBV2|-|TRBJ1-5
TGTGCCAGCAGCAAATTGGACAGCAGCAATCAGCCCCAGCATTTT
CASSKLDSSNQPQHF
>many|TRBV12-3/TRBV12-4|TRBD2|TRBJ2-1
TGTGCCAGCAGTTTAGAGTTTCGGCGGGGGGGCCATGAGCAGTTCTTC
CASSLEFRRGGHEQFF
>few|TRBV4-2|-|TRBJ1-5
TGTGCCAGCAGCCAGAGATCAGGTGAGGGCAATCAGCCCCAGCATTTT
CASSQRSGEGNQPQHF
>few|TRBV24-1|-|TRBJ1-5
TGTGCCACCCCCCAGACTGAGGGGGTGGGGGTTTGGGTTAGCAATCAGCCCCAGCATTTT
CATPQTEGVGVWVSNQPQHF
>many|TRBV7-6|TRBD2|TRBJ2-3
TGTGCCAGCAGCTTATTTGAGGCTAGCGGGACAGATACGCAGTATTTT
CASSLFEASGTDTQYF
>few|TRBV27|-|TRBJ1-1
TGTGCCAGCAGTTTAATCCCCCCGAACACTGAAGCTTTCTTT
CASSLIPPNTEAFF
>many|TRBV12-3/TRBV12-4|TRBD2|TRBJ2-1
TGTGCCAGCAGTTCCCGAGCTAGCGGGGGCTCTTACAATGAGCAGTTCTTC
CASSSRASGGSYNEQFF
>few|TRBV15|-|TRBJ2-3
TGTGCCACCAGCAGAGATCCCCCCCAGGCGGGCGTTTACACAGATACGCAGTATTTT
CATSRDPPQAGVYTDTQYF
>few|TRBV20-1|TRBD2|TRBJ2-7
TGCAGTGCCCCAAGGAGCGGGGGGACCTACGAGCAGTACTTC
CSAPRSGGTYEQYF
>few|TRBV5-4|-|TRBJ1-1
TGTGCCAGCAGCCAAAACATGGGGGCCAACACTGAAGCTTTCTTT
CASSQNMGANTEAFF
>many|TRBV4-3|-|TRBJ2-2
TGCGCCAGCAGCCAGGAGGTGGGGAACACCGGGGAGCTGTTTTTT
CASSQEVGNTGELFF
>-|TRBV20-1|-|TRBJ2-1
TGCAGTGCTAGTGATTCGGCTAGCGCCGCCGCCAATGAGCAGTTCTTC
CSASDSASAAANEQFF
>-|TRBV9|-|TRBJ1-1
TGTGCCAGCAGCGCGCGTAGTTCGAACACTGAAGCTTTCTTT
CASSARSSNTEAFF
>-|TRBV11-3|-|TRBJ2-7
TGTGCCAGCAGCCCAAAAGCAACCTACGAGCAGTACTTC
CASSPKATYEQYF
>-|TRBV20-1|-|TRBJ2-2
TGCAGTGCTAGACCCGAAGTAACCGGGGAGCTGTTTTTT
CSARPEVTGELFF
>-|TRBV7-2|-|TRBJ1-5
TGTGCCAGCAGCTACGAGGGGCGCGATCAGCCCCAGCATTTT
CASSYEGRDQPQHF
>many|TRBV12-3/TRBV12-4|-|TRBJ1-2
TGTGCCAGCAGTTTGGGGCTGGACAGCTATGGCTACACCTTC
CASSLGLDSYGYTF
>-|TRBV12-3/TRBV12-4|-|TRBJ2-3
TGTGCCAGCACCGGAACAGGGTACAGCACAGATACGCAGTATTTT
CASTGTGYSTDTQYF
>many|TRBV12-5|TRBD2|TRBJ2-1
TGTGCTAGTGGCGCCGCGGGGGGTGAGCAGTTCTTC
CASGAAGGEQFF
>-|TRBV5-6|-|TRBJ2-3
TGTGCCAGCAGCTTCTTGGCGGGGAGGTCAGATACGCAGTATTTT
CASSFLAGRSDTQYF
>many|TRBV9|-|TRBJ2-6
TGTGCCAGCAGCGTAGAAGCAACGACCTCTGGGGCCAACGTCCTGACTTTC
CASSVEATTSGANVLTF
>-|TRBV4-2|TRBD1|TRBJ1-1
TGTGCCAGCAGCCAAGTGGACAGGGGAAGCGCTGAAGCTTTCTTT
CASSQVDRGSAEAFF